Listed below are T cell receptor beta chains from one sample, sequenced in a study of cytomegalovirus exposure and HLA in healthy donors. The table came from immunoSEQ multiplex PCR; TCRdb's copy has only in-frame clones and leaves some out. Of about 94,000 clones listed, roughly four fifths are singletons. The sample consisted of PBMCs. These receptors were obtained from a human donor in good health. The CDR3 runs from the conserved cysteine through the conserved F or W. The order of the fields is V gene, clone size, J gene, D gene, CDR3 protein, CDR3 DNA. The D gene is left open where the match is weak. Rows give clone size only sometimes, using once, few, many, or a class for an expanded clone.

TRBV4-3	-	TRBJ2-1	TRBD2	CASSWSSGRSSYNEQFF	TGCGCCAGCAGCTGGAGTAGCGGGAGGAGCTCCTACAATGAGCAGTTCTTC
TRBV11-2	once	TRBJ2-1	-	CASSSRTQQFF	TGTGCCAGCAGCAGCCGGACACAGCAGTTCTTC
TRBV27	-	TRBJ2-7	-	CASSFQRSTYEQYF	TGTGCCAGCAGTTTTCAGAGGTCCACCTACGAGCAGTACTTC
TRBV6-5	-	TRBJ1-2	-	CASSRDFNIGGYTF	TGTGCCAGCAGCCGCGACTTCAATATCGGTGGCTACACCTTC
TRBV5-4	-	TRBJ2-1	TRBD2	CASSFSGTSLNEQFF	TGTGCCAGCAGCTTTTCCGGGACTAGCCTCAATGAGCAGTTCTTC
TRBV7-2	-	TRBJ1-5	-	CASSLGSGHNQPQHF	TGTGCCAGCAGCTTAGGCTCAGGACACAATCAGCCCCAGCATTTT
TRBV10-1	few	TRBJ1-5	-	CASSDLQGFSNQPQHF	TGCGCCAGCAGTGACCTACAGGGTTTTAGCAATCAGCCCCAGCATTTT
TRBV27	-	TRBJ1-4	-	CASSLYAGEKLFF	TGTGCCAGCAGTCTCTACGCGGGAGAAAAACTGTTTTTT
TRBV18	-	TRBJ1-5	-	CASSPAETGQPQHF	TGTGCCAGCTCACCGGCGGAAACAGGGCAGCCCCAGCATTTT
TRBV18	-	TRBJ2-7	-	CASSPVSGEVSEQYF	TGTGCCAGCTCACCAGTGTCCGGGGAAGTAAGCGAGCAGTACTTC
TRBV20-1	once	TRBJ2-7	-	CRAAGDEQYF	TGCAGGGCAGCCGGAGATGAGCAGTACTTC
TRBV6-1	few	TRBJ1-5	-	CASSVTTEVKQPQHF	TGTGCCAGCAGTGTAACGACAGAGGTGAAGCAGCCCCAGCATTTT
TRBV11-1	-	TRBJ1-6	-	CASSSTGGRSNSPLHF	TGTGCCAGCAGCTCGACCGGGGGACGGAGTAATTCACCCCTCCACTTT
TRBV9	-	TRBJ1-3	TRBD1	CASSVEGASGNTIYF	TGTGCCAGCAGCGTAGAGGGGGCCTCTGGAAACACCATATATTTT
TRBV19	once	TRBJ2-5	TRBD1	CASSKTGKETQYF	TGTGCCAGTAGTAAGACAGGGAAAGAGACCCAGTACTTC
TRBV11-3	few	TRBJ2-5	-	CASSLKQGSQETQYF	TGTGCCAGCAGCTTAAAGCAGGGGTCTCAAGAGACCCAGTACTTC
TRBV19	-	TRBJ2-1	TRBD2	CASSGGLAGNNEQFF	TGTGCCAGTAGTGGGGGACTAGCGGGCAACAATGAGCAGTTCTTC
TRBV10-3	-	TRBJ1-2	-	CAISAVGGYTF	TGTGCCATCAGTGCGGTCGGTGGCTACACCTTC
TRBV5-1	-	TRBJ2-7	-	CASSLGESEIERQYF	TGCGCCAGCAGCTTGGGGGAGTCGGAGATTGAGCGGCAGTACTTC
TRBV5-1	once	TRBJ2-5	-	CASSLVGGGAETQYF	TGCGCCAGCAGCTTGGTTGGTGGGGGGGCGGAGACCCAGTACTTC
TRBV6-4	-	TRBJ2-2	TRBD2	CASSPSGGDTGELFF	TGTGCCAGCAGTCCTAGCGGGGGGGACACCGGGGAGCTGTTTTTT
TRBV5-4	-	TRBJ2-7	TRBD2	CASSLGALAGDYEQYF	TGTGCCAGCAGCTTGGGGGCACTAGCGGGAGACTACGAGCAGTACTTC
TRBV19	-	TRBJ2-5	TRBD1	CASSIGGQGPTGTQYF	TGTGCCAGTAGTATAGGGGGACAGGGCCCCACCGGTACCCAGTACTTC
TRBV19	-	TRBJ2-3	TRBD2	CASSIEGTSATDTQYF	TGTGCCAGTAGTATAGAAGGGACTAGCGCCACAGATACGCAGTATTTT
TRBV11-2	once	TRBJ1-1	-	CASSLWSREAFF	TGTGCCAGCAGCCTATGGAGCCGCGAAGCTTTCTTT
TRBV25-1	-	TRBJ1-4	TRBD1	CASRRGQGSLATNEKLFF	TGTGCCAGCAGACGGGGACAGGGATCCCTTGCAACTAATGAAAAACTGTTTTTT
TRBV27	-	TRBJ1-2	TRBD1	CASSPRTGGRLNYGYTF	TGTGCCAGCAGTCCCCGGACAGGGGGACGATTAAACTATGGCTACACCTTC
TRBV15	-	TRBJ1-2	-	CATRSHGQPYGYTF	TGTGCCACCCGCTCCCATGGACAGCCTTATGGCTACACCTTC
TRBV13	-	TRBJ2-1	-	CASSSDLGQNEQFF	TGTGCCAGCAGCTCAGACCTGGGGCAGAATGAGCAGTTCTTC
TRBV28	-	TRBJ1-2	TRBD1	CASSPVGQEYGYTF	TGTGCCAGCAGCCCCGTGGGACAGGAGTATGGCTACACCTTC